Listed here are 31 T cell receptor beta chains from one sample, sequenced in a study of blood T cell repertoires in COVID-19. Here immunoSEQ multiplex PCR was the method, and the copy in TCRdb shows in-frame clones only, minus some. Of roughly 250,000 clones detected, roughly 86% appear once; the ten largest clones hold about 1.6%. Input material: PBMCs or T cells enriched from blood (not recorded which). The receptors come from a woman aged 45 to 65 who had recovered from COVID-19.

This clone was counted a single time. The CDR3 nucleotides are TGCAGCGCTGCGGGGCCCGACCAAGCCTATGGCTACACCTTC. Its protein is CSAAGPDQAYGYTF. The V gene is TRBV29-1, the J gene TRBJ1-2; a weak D match, TRBD1 (5 bases). This CDR3 region has 14 residues. The germline gives CDR1 SQVTM, CDR2 ANQGSEA. Trimming removed 7 bases at V and 4 bases at J, with 19 bases between.

The CDR3 protein is CASSYSSGTGPYGYTF. CDR3 sequence (DNA): TGTGCCAGCAGTTACTCTTCCGGGACAGGCCCCTATGGCTACACCTTC. The gene calls are TRBV6-5 and TRBJ1-2, with TRBD1 matching over 8 bases. V shed 0 bases, J shed 4 bases, and the junction held 7 bases outside the gene matches. CDR1 is MNHEY and CDR2 is SVGAGI in the germline V gene. This CDR3 spans 16 amino acids.

The chain combines TRBV5-8 with TRBJ1-1; the match to TRBD1 covers 9 bases. Germline-derived CDR1 and CDR2 are SGHTS and YDEGEE. The trim removed 4 bases at V and 5 bases at J, leaving 6 bases unmatched. The CDR3 covers 14 residues. CDR3 in amino acids: CASSKGQGATEAFF. The CDR3 region has the DNA TGTGCCAGCAGCAAGGGACAGGGTGCAACTGAAGCTTTCTTT.

The chain is built from TRBV5-1 and TRBJ1-1; 8 nucleotides match TRBD1. V shed 6 bases and J 5 bases; nucleotides not matched to a gene: 12. The CDR3 loop spans 15 amino acids. CDR1 and CDR2 (germline): SGHRS, YFSETQ. The CDR3 coding sequence is TGCGCCAGCACCGAACTCCCGGGACAGGAAACTGAAGCTTTCTTT. It translates to CASTELPGQETEAFF.

The chain carries TRBV7-2 and TRBJ2-5, with 9 bases matching TRBD1. This CDR3 is built from 14 residues. Germline lookup yields CDR1 SGHTA and CDR2 FQGNSA. The trim removed 5 bases at V and 5 bases at J, leaving 6 bases unmatched. This CDR3 reads CASSVDRGYETQYF. The DNA of the CDR3 is TGTGCCAGCAGCGTAGACAGGGGGTATGAGACCCAGTACTTC.

This chain connects TRBV18 to TRBJ1-4; D is ambiguous. From germline, CDR1 is KGHSH and CDR2 LQKENI. V lost 5 bases, J lost 7 bases, and 11 bases lay in between. The CDR3 length is 13 residues. CDR3 bases: TGTGCCAGCTCAGAGCGGCGGAGTGAAAAACTGTTTTTT. Encoded protein: CASSERRSEKLFF. Complete variable domain (other parts from reference TRBV18 and TRBJ1-4): NAGVMQNPRHLVRRRGQEARLRCSPMKGHSHVYWYRQLPEEGLKFMVYLQKENIIDESGMPKERFSAEFPKEGPSILRIQQVVRGDSAAYFCASSERRSEKLFFGSGTQLSVL.

This clone was counted a single time. The rearrangement joins TRBV28 to TRBJ1-1; TRBD1 aligns across 7 bases. This CDR3 has 12 amino acids. V dropped 6 bases and J dropped 5; count of bases not matched to a gene: 3. Per germline, CDR1 MDHEN and CDR2 SYDVKM. The CDR3 is CASRDRRTEAFF. The CDR3 nucleotides are TGTGCCAGCAGGGACAGGCGGACTGAAGCTTTCTTT.

This clone was seen once. The chain carries TRBV7-8 and TRBJ2-3; TRBD1 agrees at 8 bases. Germline CDR1 reads SGHVS; CDR2 reads FQNEAQ. V shed 4 bases and J 2 bases; nucleotides not matched to a gene: 11. The CDR3 covers 17 residues. The CDR3 sequence: CASSSPTGGRNTDTQYF. CDR3 DNA sequence: TGTGCCAGCAGCTCCCCAACAGGGGGGAGGAACACAGATACGCAGTATTTT.

The chain carries TRBV6-5 and TRBJ1-3; TRBD1 matches 8 bases. This CDR3 region has 13 residues. In germline, CDR1 is MNHEY, CDR2 SVGAGI. The J segment lost 6 bases and the V segment lost 8 bases, leaving 6 bases of the junction unmatched. This CDR3 reads CASGQGAENTIYF. CDR3 in DNA: TGTGCCAGCGGTCAGGGGGCTGAAAACACCATATATTTT.

The chain employs TRBV5-1 and TRBJ1-1; D might be TRBD1 (5 bases). CDR3 length equals 15 residues. Trimming stripped 2 bases from V and 8 bases from J, with 19 bases between. Germline V CDR1 and CDR2: SGHRS, YFSETQ. The CDR3 sequence is CASSLTDGGGFEAFF. The DNA for the CDR3 is TGCGCCAGCAGCTTAACGGACGGGGGAGGTTTCGAAGCTTTCTTT.

Notes on this clone: Other nucleotide sequences from this sample produce the same CDR3. V is TRBV18 and J is TRBJ1-3; 7 nucleotides match TRBD1. Trimming cost V 2 bases and J 2 bases; bases outside gene matches: 0. Germline lookup yields CDR1 KGHSH and CDR2 LQKENI. The CDR3 has 14 amino acids. The CDR3 coding sequence is TGTGCCAGCTCACCAGACAGGGCTGGAAACACCATATATTTT. Its protein product is CASSPDRAGNTIYF.

This clone was seen a handful of times. This chain uses TRBV30 with TRBJ1-5; no firm D call. V dropped 4 bases and J dropped 0 bases, with 16 bases sitting between them. This CDR3 spans 16 amino acids. CDR1 is GTSNPN, CDR2 SVGIG, per germline (reference sequence). CDR3 bases: TGTGCCTGGACCCGAGGTGAATGGAATAGCAATCAGCCCCAGCATTTT. Protein product: CAWTRGEWNSNQPQHF.

CDR3: CASIGSSVEAFF. The CDR3 DNA is TGTGCCAGCATAGGCAGCAGCGTTGAAGCTTTCTTT. The rearrangement links TRBV6-5 to TRBJ1-1; D uncertain. V shed 7 bases and J shed 7 bases, with 13 bases lying between them. The CDR3 spans 12 residues. Germline V CDR1 and CDR2: MNHEY, SVGAGI.

V gene TRBV7-3 combines with J gene TRBJ2-2; D is possibly TRBD1 (5 bases). Germline CDR1 and CDR2: SGHTA and FQGTGA. V was cut by 6 bases and J by 7 bases, with 12 bases left in between. CDR3 length: 13 residues. CDR3 nucleotide sequence: TGTGCCAGCAGTTCCCAAGGGGACGGGGAGCTGTTTTTT. Translated, it gives CASSSQGDGELFF.

This chain links TRBV19 with TRBJ1-1; 7 bases are a match to TRBD1. Germline values: CDR1 LNHDA, CDR2 SQIVND (reference sequence). This CDR3 spans 15 amino acids. J lost 1 base, V lost 5 bases, and 7 bases had no gene match. The CDR3: CASSPDRVENTEAFF. CDR3 in DNA: TGTGCCAGTAGTCCCGACAGGGTGGAGAACACTGAAGCTTTCTTT.

The V call is TRBV28, the J call TRBJ2-6; D is possibly TRBD1 (6 bases). Germline CDR1 is MDHEN and CDR2 is SYDVKM. V was clipped by 5 bases and J by 0 bases, with 26 bases between them. The CDR3 contains 21 residues. The CDR3 coding sequence is TGTGCCAGCAGTGCCCTAATTTGGGGCAGGGGACCCTACTCTGGGGCCAACGTCCTGACTTTC. Translation gives CASSALIWGRGPYSGANVLTF.

The table lists this clone with a count of one. The rearrangement uses TRBV5-1 and TRBJ1-2; no definite D call. CDR3 size: 15 residues. V was trimmed by 3 bases and J by 2 bases, leaving 14 bases between them. CDR1 SGHRS and CDR2 YFSETQ come from the germline V gene. In DNA, the CDR3 is TGCGCCAGCAGCTCTTCTCAAGGAGGCAACTATGGCTACACCTTC. Protein product: CASSSSQGGNYGYTF.

This sequence joins TRBV19 and TRBJ1-4; a possible D gene is TRBD1 (5 bases). Between the trimmed V and J ends, which lost 1 base and 5 bases, there was a span of 8 bases. The length of the CDR3 is 14 residues. Germline V CDR1 and CDR2: LNHDA, SQIVND (reference sequence). The CDR3 spells CASSIVQGNEKLFF. In DNA, the CDR3 is TGTGCCAGTAGTATAGTCCAGGGAAATGAAAAACTGTTTTTT.

This clone was found a few times. The V call is TRBV15, the J call TRBJ2-1, with 7 positions matching TRBD2. Germline values: CDR1 LNHNV, CDR2 YYDKDF (reference sequence). This CDR3 has 18 residues. V shed 0 bases, J shed 8 bases, and the junction held 16 bases outside the gene matches. In DNA form, the CDR3 reads TGTGCCACCAGCAGAGATGCCGGCCCGAGCGGGATTATCGATGAGCAGTTCTTC. Encoded protein: CATSRDAGPSGIIDEQFF.

This chain connects TRBV12-3 or TRBV12-4 to TRBJ1-5; 8 bases match TRBD1. J was trimmed by 6 bases and V by 6 bases; bases with no gene match: 4. The CDR3 contains 13 residues. CDR3 amino acids: CASSQGAGQPQHF. The DNA of the CDR3 is TGTGCCAGCAGCCAGGGGGCCGGTCAGCCCCAGCATTTT.

The chain couples TRBV28 to TRBJ1-4; 7 nucleotides align to TRBD1. The CDR3 spans 13 residues. Germline CDR1 reads MDHEN; CDR2 reads SYDVKM. V gave up 10 bases and J gave up 3 bases; unmatched junction bases: 5. The CDR3 nucleotides are TGTGCCACCGGGAGGGGGCCTAATGAAAAACTGTTTTTT. Amino acids: CATGRGPNEKLFF.

This sequence joins TRBV10-3 and TRBJ1-2; D remains ambiguous. The CDR3 totals 14 residues. V shed 6 bases and J shed 4 bases, with 15 bases lying between them. CDR1 ENHRY and CDR2 SYGVKD come from the germline V gene. CDR3 nucleotides: TGTGCCATCAGGGGCACAGCCGCGGGCTATGGCTACACCTTC. As protein: CAIRGTAAGYGYTF.

The rearrangement joins TRBV18 to TRBJ2-3; 10 nucleotides agree with TRBD2. The CDR3 totals 15 residues. V lost 2 bases and J lost 6; bases outside the gene matches: 5. Germline-derived CDR1 and CDR2 are KGHSH and LQKENI. CDR3 protein: CASSPRTSGADTQYF. The CDR3 DNA reads TGTGCCAGCTCACCAAGGACTAGCGGTGCGGATACGCAGTATTTT. The entire variable domain, with the rest obtained from reference TRBV18 and TRBJ2-3, is as follows: NAGVMQNPRHLVRRRGQEARLRCSPMKGHSHVYWYRQLPEEGLKFMVYLQKENIIDESGMPKERFSAEFPKEGPSILRIQQVVRGDSAAYFCASSPRTSGADTQYFGPGTRLTVL.

This clone was observed once. The chain recombines TRBV5-1 with TRBJ2-1, with 13 bases that match TRBD2. Germline CDR1 and CDR2: SGHRS and YFSETQ. The CDR3 loop spans 16 amino acids. Trimming took 4 bases from V and 4 from J; bases not matched to a gene: 5. The CDR3 here is CASSDRLAGGYNEQFF. In nucleotides, the CDR3 is TGCGCCAGCAGCGACCGACTAGCGGGAGGTTACAATGAGCAGTTCTTC.

The chain is built from TRBV29-1 and TRBJ2-6; unclear D gene. The germline gives CDR1 SQVTM, CDR2 ANQGSEA. The CDR3 spans 13 residues. The V and J ends lost 7 bases and 2 bases respectively, with 9 bases between them. The CDR3 region has the DNA TGCAGCGCCGAACTGGCTGGGGCCAACGTCCTGACTTTC. Amino acid sequence: CSAELAGANVLTF.

The rearrangement joins TRBV28 to TRBJ1-5; TRBD1 aligns across 10 bases. The germline V gene encodes CDR1 MDHEN and CDR2 SYDVKM. Trimming cost V 4 bases and J 2 bases; bases outside gene matches: 14. This CDR3 comprises 19 residues. The DNA of the CDR3 is TGTGCCAGCAGTTCCGTCCGGACAGGGGGTGTAAGGGGCAATCAGCCCCAGCATTTT. It codes for CASSSVRTGGVRGNQPQHF.

The chain employs TRBV15 and TRBJ1-1, with a possible D match to TRBD1 (5 bases). The germline CDR1 and CDR2 sequences are LNHNV and YYDKDF (reference sequence). Trimming left V 0 bases short and J 6 bases short, with 14 bases between. The CDR3 totals 15 residues. The CDR3 DNA reads as TGTGCCACCAGCAGAGACGGAGATACGGGGGCTGAAGCTTTCTTT. Its translation is CATSRDGDTGAEAFF.

CDR3 residues: CASTDPWGRDEQFF. DNA of the CDR3: TGTGCTAGTACGGACCCCTGGGGCCGGGATGAGCAGTTCTTC. The V and J genes are TRBV12-5 and TRBJ2-1; D possibly corresponds to TRBD1 (5 bases). V was clipped by 8 bases and J by 8 bases, with 19 bases between them. The CDR3 contains 14 residues. In germline, CDR1 is LGHNT, CDR2 FRNRAP.

The sample holds a few counts of this clone. V gene TRBV5-1 combines with J gene TRBJ1-1; D not certain. The germline V gene has CDR1 SGHRS and CDR2 YFSETQ. The CDR3 is 14 residues long. The germline V and J ends were trimmed by 4 bases and 0 bases, with 10 bases remaining between them. CDR3 amino acids: CASSPERVNTEAFF. CDR3 in DNA: TGCGCCAGCAGCCCGGAGCGGGTGAACACTGAAGCTTTCTTT. Together with reference TRBV5-1 and TRBJ1-1, the CDR3 gives the full variable domain: KAGVTQTPRYLIKTRGQQVTLSCSPISGHRSVSWYQQTPGQGLQFLFEYFSETQRNKGNFPGRFSGRQFSNSRSEMNVSTLELGDSALYLCASSPERVNTEAFFGQGTRLTVV.

V is TRBV7-9 and J is TRBJ2-7; TRBD1 matches at 7 bases. The CDR3 is 15 residues long. The germline gives CDR1 SEHNR, CDR2 FQNEAQ (reference sequence). J was trimmed by 4 bases and V by 6 bases; bases with no gene match: 12. CDR3 DNA sequence: TGTGCCAGCAGTCGCCTCCGGGACAGTCCTTACGAGCAGTACTTC. Its protein product is CASSRLRDSPYEQYF. Looking up the rest from reference TRBV7-9 and TRBJ2-7 gives the full variable domain: DTGVSQNPRHKITKRGQNVTFRCDPISEHNRLYWYRQTLGQGPEFLTYFQNEAQLEKSRLLSDRFSAERPKGSFSTLEIQRTEQGDSAMYLCASSRLRDSPYEQYFGPGTRLTVT.

The chain is built from TRBV9 and TRBJ1-1, with no clear D. The CDR3 is made up of 16 amino acids. V was trimmed by 2 bases and J by 0 bases, leaving 14 bases between them. The V gene's germline CDR1 is SGDLS and CDR2 YYNGEE. CDR3 sequence reads: CASSVRGGMMNTEAFF. The CDR3 coding sequence is TGTGCCAGCAGCGTCCGAGGCGGAATGATGAACACTGAAGCTTTCTTT.